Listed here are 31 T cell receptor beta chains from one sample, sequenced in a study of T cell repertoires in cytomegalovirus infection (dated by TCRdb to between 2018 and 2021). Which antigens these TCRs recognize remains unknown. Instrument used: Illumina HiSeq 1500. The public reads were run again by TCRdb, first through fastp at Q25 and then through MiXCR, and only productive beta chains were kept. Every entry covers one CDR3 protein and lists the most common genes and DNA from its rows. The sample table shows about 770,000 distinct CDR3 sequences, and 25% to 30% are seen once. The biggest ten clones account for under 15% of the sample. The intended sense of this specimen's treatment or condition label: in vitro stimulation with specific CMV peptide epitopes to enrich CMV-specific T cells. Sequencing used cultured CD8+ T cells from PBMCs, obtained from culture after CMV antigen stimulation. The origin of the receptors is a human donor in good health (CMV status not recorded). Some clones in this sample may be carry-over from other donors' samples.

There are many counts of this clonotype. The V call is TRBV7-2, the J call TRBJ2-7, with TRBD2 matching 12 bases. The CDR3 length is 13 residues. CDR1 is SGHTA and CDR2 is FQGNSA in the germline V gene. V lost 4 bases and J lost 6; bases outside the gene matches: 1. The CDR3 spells CASSWTSGVEQYV. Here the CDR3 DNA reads TGTGCCAGCAGCTGGACTAGCGGGGTCGAGCAGTACGTC.

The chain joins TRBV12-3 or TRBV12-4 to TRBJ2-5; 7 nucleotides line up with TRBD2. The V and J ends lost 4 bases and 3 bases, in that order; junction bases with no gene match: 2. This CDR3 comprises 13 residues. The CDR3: CASSWAGEETQYF. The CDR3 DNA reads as TGTGCCAGCAGTTGGGCGGGGGAAGAGACCCAGTACTTC.

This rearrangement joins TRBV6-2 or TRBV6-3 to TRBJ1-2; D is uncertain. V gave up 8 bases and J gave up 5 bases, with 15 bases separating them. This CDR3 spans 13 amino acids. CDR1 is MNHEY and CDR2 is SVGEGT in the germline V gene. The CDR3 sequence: CASYGASLYGYTF. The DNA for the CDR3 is TGTGCCAGCTACGGAGCTTCTCTGTATGGCTACACCTTC.

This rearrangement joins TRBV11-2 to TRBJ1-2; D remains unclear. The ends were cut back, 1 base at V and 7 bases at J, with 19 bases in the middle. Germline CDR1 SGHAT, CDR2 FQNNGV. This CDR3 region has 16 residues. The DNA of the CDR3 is TGTGCCAGCAGCTTAGGAGTGTATCCGAGTCGAAGTGGCTACACCTTC. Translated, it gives CASSLGVYPSRSGYTF.

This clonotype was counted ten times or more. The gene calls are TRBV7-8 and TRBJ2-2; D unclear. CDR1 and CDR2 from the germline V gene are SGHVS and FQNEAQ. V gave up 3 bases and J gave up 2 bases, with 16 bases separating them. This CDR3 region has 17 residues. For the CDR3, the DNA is TGTGCCAGCAGCTTCCCGGACCGCCAGGTTAACACCGGGGAGCTGTTTTTT. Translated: CASSFPDRQVNTGELFF.

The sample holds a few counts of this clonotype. The CDR3 loop reads CASSPRPHPTDTQYF. The CDR3 DNA follows: TGTGCCAGCAGTCCCCGGCCCCACCCCACAGATACGCAGTATTTT. This rearrangement joins TRBV27 to TRBJ2-3; D ambiguous. There are 15 residues in the CDR3. Germline V gene sequence: CDR1 MNHEY, CDR2 SMNVEV (reference sequence). Trimming removed 5 bases at V and 2 bases at J, with 14 bases between.

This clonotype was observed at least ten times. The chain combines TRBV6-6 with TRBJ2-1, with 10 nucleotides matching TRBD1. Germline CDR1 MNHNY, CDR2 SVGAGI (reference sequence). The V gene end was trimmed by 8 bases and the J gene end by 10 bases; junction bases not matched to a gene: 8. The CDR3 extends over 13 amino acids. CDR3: CASSEDRGYEQFF. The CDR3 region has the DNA TGTGCCAGCTCGGAGGACAGGGGGTACGAGCAGTTCTTC.

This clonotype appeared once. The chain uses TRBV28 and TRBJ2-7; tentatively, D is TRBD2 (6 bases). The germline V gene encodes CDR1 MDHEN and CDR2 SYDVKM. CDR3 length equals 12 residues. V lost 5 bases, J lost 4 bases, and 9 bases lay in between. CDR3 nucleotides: TGTGCCAGCAGTCGGGACTTTTACGAGCAGTACGTC. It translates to CASSRDFYEQYV.

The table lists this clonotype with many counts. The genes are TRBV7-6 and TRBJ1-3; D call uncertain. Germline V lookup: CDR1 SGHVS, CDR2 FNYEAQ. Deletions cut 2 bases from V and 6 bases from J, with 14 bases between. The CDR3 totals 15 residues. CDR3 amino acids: CASSLSQASLNTIYF. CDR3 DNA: TGTGCCAGCAGCTTATCCCAGGCATCATTAAACACCATATATTTT.

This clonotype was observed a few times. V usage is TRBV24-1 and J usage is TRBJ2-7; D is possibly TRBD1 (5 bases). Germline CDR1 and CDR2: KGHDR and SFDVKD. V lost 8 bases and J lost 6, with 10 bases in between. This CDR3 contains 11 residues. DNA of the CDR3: TGTGCCACCACAGGGTACCCCGAGCAGTACGTC. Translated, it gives CATTGYPEQYV.

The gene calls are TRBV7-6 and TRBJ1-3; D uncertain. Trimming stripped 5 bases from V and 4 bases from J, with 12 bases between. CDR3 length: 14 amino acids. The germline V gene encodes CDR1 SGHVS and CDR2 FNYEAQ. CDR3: CASSPGGPGNTIYF. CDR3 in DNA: TGTGCCAGCAGCCCCGGCGGGCCAGGAAACACCATATATTTT.

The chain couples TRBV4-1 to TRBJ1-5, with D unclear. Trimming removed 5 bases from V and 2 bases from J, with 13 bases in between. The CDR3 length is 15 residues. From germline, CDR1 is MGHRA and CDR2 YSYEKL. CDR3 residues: CASSTHQAGNQPQHF. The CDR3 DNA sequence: TGCGCCAGCAGCACCCACCAAGCGGGCAATCAGCCCCAGCATTTT.

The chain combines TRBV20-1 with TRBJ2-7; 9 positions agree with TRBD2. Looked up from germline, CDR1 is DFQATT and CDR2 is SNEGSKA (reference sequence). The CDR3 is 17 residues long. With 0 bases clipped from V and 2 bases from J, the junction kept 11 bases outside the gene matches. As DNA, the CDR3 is TGCAGTGCTAGAGATAGAAGGGGAGCGGGGGGTACCTACGAGCAGTACTTC. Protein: CSARDRRGAGGTYEQYF.

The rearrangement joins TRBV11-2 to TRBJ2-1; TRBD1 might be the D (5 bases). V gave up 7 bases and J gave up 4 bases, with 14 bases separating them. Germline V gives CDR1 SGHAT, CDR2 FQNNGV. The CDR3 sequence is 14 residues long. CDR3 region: CASNRIIGYNEQFF. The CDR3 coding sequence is TGTGCCAGCAACAGGATCATTGGGTACAATGAGCAGTTCTTC.

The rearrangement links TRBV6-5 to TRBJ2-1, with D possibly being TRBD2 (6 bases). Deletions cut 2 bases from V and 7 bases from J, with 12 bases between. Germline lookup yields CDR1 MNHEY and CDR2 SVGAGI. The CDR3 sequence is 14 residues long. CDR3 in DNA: TGTGCCAGCAGTTACGGGTGGGCGGGAAATGAGCAGTTCTTC. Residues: CASSYGWAGNEQFF.

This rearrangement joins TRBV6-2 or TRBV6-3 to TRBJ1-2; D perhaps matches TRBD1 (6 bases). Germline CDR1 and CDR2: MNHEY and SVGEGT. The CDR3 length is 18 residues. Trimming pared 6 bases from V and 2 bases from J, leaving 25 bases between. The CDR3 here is CASSQSPGALFKNYGYTF. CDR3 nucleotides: TGTGCCAGCAGCCAGTCCCCGGGGGCGCTTTTCAAGAACTATGGCTACACCTTC.

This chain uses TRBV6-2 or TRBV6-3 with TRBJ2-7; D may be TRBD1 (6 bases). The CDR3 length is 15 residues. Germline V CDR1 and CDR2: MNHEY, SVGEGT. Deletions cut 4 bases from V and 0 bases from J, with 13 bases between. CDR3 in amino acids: CASSSYRTVSYEQYV. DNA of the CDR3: TGTGCCAGCAGTTCCTACAGGACAGTCTCCTACGAGCAGTACGTC.

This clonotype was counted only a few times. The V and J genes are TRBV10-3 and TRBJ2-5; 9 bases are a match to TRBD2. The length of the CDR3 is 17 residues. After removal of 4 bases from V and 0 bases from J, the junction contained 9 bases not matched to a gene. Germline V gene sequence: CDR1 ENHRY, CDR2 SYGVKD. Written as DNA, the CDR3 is TGTGCCATCAGTGGTTCCCCTAGCGGGGATAACCAAGAGACCCAGTACTTC. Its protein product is CAISGSPSGDNQETQYF.

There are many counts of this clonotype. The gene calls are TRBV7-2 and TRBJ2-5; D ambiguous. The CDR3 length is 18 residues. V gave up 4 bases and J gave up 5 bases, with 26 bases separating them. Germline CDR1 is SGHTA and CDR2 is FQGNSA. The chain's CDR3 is CASSSPGVLVASVETQYF. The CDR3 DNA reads TGTGCCAGCAGCTCCCCTGGGGTCTTAGTGGCATCGGTGGAGACCCAGTACTTC.

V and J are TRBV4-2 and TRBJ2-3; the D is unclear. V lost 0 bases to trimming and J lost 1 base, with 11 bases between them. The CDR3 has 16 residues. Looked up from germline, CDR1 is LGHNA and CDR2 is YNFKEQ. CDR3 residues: CASSQDKAERTDTQYF. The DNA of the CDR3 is TGTGCCAGCAGCCAAGATAAGGCGGAGCGCACAGATACGCAGTATTTT.

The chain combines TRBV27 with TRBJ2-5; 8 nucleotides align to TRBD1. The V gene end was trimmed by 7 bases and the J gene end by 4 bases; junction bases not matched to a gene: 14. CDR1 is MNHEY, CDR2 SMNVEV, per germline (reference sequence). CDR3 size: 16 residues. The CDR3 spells CASTPTGPRGLETQYF. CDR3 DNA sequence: TGTGCCAGCACTCCTACCGGGCCCAGGGGGCTAGAGACCCAGTACTTC.

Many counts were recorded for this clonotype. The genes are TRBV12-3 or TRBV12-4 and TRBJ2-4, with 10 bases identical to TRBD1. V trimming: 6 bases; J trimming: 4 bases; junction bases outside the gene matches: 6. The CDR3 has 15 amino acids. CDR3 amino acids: CASRGQGLGKNIQYF. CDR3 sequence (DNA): TGTGCCAGCAGGGGACAGGGGCTGGGGAAAAACATTCAGTACTTC.

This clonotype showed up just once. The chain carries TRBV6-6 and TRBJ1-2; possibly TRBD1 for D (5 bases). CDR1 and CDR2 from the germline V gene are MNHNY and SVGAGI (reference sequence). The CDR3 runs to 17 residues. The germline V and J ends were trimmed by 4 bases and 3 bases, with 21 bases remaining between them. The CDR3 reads CASSFLRDPLRDYGYTF. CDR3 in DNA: TGTGCCAGCAGTTTCCTCCGGGACCCACTAAGGGACTATGGCTACACCTTC.

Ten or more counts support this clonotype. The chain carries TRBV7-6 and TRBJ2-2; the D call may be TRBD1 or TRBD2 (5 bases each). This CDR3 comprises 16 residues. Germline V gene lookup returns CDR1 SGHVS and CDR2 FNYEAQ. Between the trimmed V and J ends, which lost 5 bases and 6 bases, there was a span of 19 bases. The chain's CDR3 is CASSTPPAGRPGELFF. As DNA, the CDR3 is TGTGCCAGCAGCACCCCCCCGGCAGGGAGACCCGGGGAGCTGTTTTTT.

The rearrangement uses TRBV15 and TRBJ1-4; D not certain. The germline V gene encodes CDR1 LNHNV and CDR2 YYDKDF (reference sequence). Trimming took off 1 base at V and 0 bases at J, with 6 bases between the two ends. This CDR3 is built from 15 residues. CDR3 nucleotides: TGTGCCACCAGCAGAGCCCGACCAACTAATGAAAAACTGTTTTTT. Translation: CATSRARPTNEKLFF. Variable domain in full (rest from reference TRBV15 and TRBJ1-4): DAMVIQNPRYQVTQFGKPVTLSCSQTLNHNVMYWYQQKSSQAPKLLFHYYDKDFNNEADTPDNFQSRRPNTSFCFLDIRSPGLGDTAMYLCATSRARPTNEKLFFGSGTQLSVL.

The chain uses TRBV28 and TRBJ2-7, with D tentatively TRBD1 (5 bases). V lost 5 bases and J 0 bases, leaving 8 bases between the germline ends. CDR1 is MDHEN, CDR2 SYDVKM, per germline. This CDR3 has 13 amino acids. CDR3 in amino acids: CASSRGSSYEQYV. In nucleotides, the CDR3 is TGTGCCAGCAGTAGGGGTAGCTCCTACGAGCAGTACGTC.

CDR3 sequence reads: CSANVGLSYEQYF. The CDR3, as DNA: TGCAGTGCCAACGTTGGCCTCTCCTACGAGCAGTACTTC. This sequence joins TRBV20-1 and TRBJ2-7; no clear D gene. The CDR3 runs 13 residues. Germline V gives CDR1 DFQATT, CDR2 SNEGSKA (reference sequence). The germline V and J ends were trimmed by 6 bases and 0 bases, with 12 bases remaining between them.

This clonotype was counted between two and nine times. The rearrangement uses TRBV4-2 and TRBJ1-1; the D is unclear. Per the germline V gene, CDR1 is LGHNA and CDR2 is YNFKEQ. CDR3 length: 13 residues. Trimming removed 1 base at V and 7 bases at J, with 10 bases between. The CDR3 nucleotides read TGTGCCAGCAGCCAAGTCAGGAGGGATGAAGCTTTCTTT. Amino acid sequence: CASSQVRRDEAFF.

The CDR3 DNA sequence: TGTGCCAGCAGGACTAGCAATCAGCCCCAGCATTTT. Translated: CASRTSNQPQHF. The chain couples TRBV6-5 to TRBJ1-5; D unresolved. Looked up from germline, CDR1 is MNHEY and CDR2 is SVGAGI. The CDR3 length is 12 residues. Trimming stripped 6 bases from V and 0 bases from J, with 3 bases between.

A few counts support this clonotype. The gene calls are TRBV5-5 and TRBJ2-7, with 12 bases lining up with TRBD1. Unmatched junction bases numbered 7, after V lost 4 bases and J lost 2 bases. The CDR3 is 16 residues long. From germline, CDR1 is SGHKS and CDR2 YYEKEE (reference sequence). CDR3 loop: CASSLEGQGAAYEQYV. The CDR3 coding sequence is TGTGCCAGCAGCCTTGAGGGACAGGGGGCGGCCTACGAGCAGTACGTC.

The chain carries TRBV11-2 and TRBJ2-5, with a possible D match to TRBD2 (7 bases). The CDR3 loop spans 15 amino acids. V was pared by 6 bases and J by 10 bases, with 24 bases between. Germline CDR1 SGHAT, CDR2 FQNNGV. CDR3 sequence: CASRYSGGGDKGQYF. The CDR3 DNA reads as TGTGCCAGCAGATACTCGGGGGGCGGGGATAAGGGCCAGTACTTC. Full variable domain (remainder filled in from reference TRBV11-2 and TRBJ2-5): EAGVAQSPRYKIIEKRQSVAFWCNPISGHATLYWYQQILGQGPKLLIQFQNNGVVDDSQLPKDRFSAERLKGVDSTLKIQPAKLEDSAVYLCASRYSGGGDKGQYFGPGTRLLVL.